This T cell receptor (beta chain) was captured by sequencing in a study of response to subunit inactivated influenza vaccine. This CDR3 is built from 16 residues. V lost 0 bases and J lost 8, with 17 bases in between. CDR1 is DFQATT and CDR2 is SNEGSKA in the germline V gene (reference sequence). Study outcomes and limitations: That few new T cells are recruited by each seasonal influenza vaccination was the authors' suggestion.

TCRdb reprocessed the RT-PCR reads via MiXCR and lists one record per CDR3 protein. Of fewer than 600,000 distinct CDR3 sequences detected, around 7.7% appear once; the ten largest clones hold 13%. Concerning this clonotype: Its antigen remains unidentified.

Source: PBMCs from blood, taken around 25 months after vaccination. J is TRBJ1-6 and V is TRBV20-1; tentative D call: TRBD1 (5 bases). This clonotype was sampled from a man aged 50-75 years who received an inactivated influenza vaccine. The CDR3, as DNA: TGCAGTGCTAGAGATTCGGGCTTACCGGGGGATTCACCCCTCCACTTT. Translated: CSARDSGLPGDSPLHF.